The clone carrying this T cell receptor (beta chain) was found many times. Its specificity is unknown. Each sorted subset replicate got 200 ng genomic DNA, roughly 27,000 genomes. Sequencing was performed with immunoSEQ multiplex PCR; in TCRdb, only in-frame clones are kept and a portion is missing. Of some 1 million clones in the sample, more than 60% are singletons; the top ten hold about 1.5%. J gave up 4 bases and V 8 bases, and 5 bases lay outside the gene matches. Germline CDR1 is GTSNPN and CDR2 is SVGIG (reference sequence). The CDR3 has 13 residues. The entry originates in a study of shared clonotypes between healthy human individuals. Overall study: Every donor yielded three CD4 naive, three CD4 memory, two CD8 naive and one CD8 memory plate. Broader study findings: Generation probabilities of non-shared clonotypes were lower (relative to those shared by all four donors).

The rearrangement uses TRBV30 and TRBJ2-2, with TRBD1 matching over 9 bases. Sample: memory CD4+ T cells sorted from blood. The subset: CD45RA-negative fraction. The TCR comes from a man between 18 and 29 years old in good health. CDR3 coding DNA: TGTGCCGGACGGGACAGGGCCACCGGGGAGCTGTTTTTT. As protein: CAGRDRATGELFF.